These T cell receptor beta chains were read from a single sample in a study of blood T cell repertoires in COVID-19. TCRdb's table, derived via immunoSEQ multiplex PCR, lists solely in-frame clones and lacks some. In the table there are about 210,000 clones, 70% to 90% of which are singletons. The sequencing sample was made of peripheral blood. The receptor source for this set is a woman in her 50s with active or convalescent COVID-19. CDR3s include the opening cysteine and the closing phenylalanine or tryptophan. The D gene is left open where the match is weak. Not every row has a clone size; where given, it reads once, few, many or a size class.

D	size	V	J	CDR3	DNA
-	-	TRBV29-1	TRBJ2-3	CSTNRYPDTQYF	TGCAGCACCAACAGGTATCCAGATACGCAGTATTTT
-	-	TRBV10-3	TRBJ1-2	CAIGPSPGSPTF	TGTGCCATCGGACCATCCCCAGGGTCCCCCACCTTC
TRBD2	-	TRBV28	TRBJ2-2	CASRSPAGRVNTGELFF	TGTGCCAGCAGGTCCCCAGCGGGAAGGGTAAACACCGGGGAGCTGTTTTTT
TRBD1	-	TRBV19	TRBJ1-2	CASSRPGQGGYGYTF	TGTGCCAGTAGTAGACCGGGACAGGGTGGATATGGCTACACCTTC
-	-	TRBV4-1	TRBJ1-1	CASSQVLGSTEAFF	TGCGCCAGCAGCCAAGTCTTAGGGAGTACTGAAGCTTTCTTT
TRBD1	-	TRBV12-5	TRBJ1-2	CASGQSRDRRTNYGYTF	TGTGCTAGTGGTCAATCCCGGGACAGGAGAACAAACTATGGCTACACCTTC
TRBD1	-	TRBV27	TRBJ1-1	CASSLGRGRNLEAFF	TGTGCCAGCAGTTTAGGCAGGGGGCGAAACCTTGAAGCTTTCTTT
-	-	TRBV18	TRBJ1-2	CASSRDSFGYTF	TGTGCCAGCTCCCGCGACAGCTTTGGCTACACCTTC
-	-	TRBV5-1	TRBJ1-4	CASSRGVATNEKLFF	TGCGCCAGCAGCCGGGGGGTGGCAACTAATGAAAAACTGTTTTTT
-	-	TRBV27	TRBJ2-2	CASFSVTAGELFF	TGTGCCAGCTTCTCAGTAACAGCCGGGGAGCTGTTTTTT
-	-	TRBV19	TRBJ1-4	CASSIRRRLNEKLFF	TGTGCCAGTAGTATCCGACGGCGGCTGAATGAAAAACTGTTTTTT
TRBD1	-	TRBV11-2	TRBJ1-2	CASSLWADRAYGYTF	TGTGCCAGCAGCTTATGGGCAGACAGGGCTTATGGCTACACCTTC
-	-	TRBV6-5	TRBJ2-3	CATATTGSTDTQYF	TGTGCCACTGCAACGACAGGCAGCACAGATACGCAGTATTTT
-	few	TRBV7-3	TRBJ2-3	CASSPLPRNFRTDTQYF	TGTGCCAGCAGCCCACTCCCGAGGAACTTTCGGACAGATACGCAGTATTTT
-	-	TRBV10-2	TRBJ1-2	CASSVQGTGNYGYTF	TGCGCCAGCAGTGTACAGGGAACTGGCAACTATGGCTACACCTTC
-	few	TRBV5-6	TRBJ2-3	CASSLVGGLGDTQYF	TGTGCCAGCAGCTTGGTGGGCGGGCTAGGAGATACGCAGTATTTT
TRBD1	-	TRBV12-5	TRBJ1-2	CASGPVTGWRGYTF	TGTGCTAGTGGCCCTGTGACAGGGTGGCGAGGCTACACCTTC
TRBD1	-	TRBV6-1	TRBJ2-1	CASSEVVWDRAPWGYYNEQFF	TGTGCCAGCAGTGAAGTGGTCTGGGACAGGGCGCCCTGGGGATACTACAATGAGCAGTTCTTC
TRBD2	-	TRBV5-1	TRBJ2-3	CASSPERGGGTDTQYF	TGCGCCAGCAGCCCAGAGCGGGGGGGCGGCACAGATACGCAGTATTTT
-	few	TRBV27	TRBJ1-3	CASRQGHTIYF	TGTGCCAGCAGACAGGGTCACACCATATATTTT
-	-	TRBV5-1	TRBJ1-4	CASSLGSYGANEKLFF	TGCGCCAGCAGCTTAGGTTCGTACGGGGCTAATGAAAAACTGTTTTTT
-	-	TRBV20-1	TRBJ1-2	CSASNRDKGNYGYTF	TGCAGTGCTAGTAACAGGGACAAGGGGAACTATGGCTACACCTTC
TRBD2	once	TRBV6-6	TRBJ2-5	CASSYSREAQYF	TGTGCCAGCAGTTACTCTCGGGAGGCCCAGTACTTC
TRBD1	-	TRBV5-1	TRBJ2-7	CASSAARDRALGPSYEQYF	TGCGCCAGCAGCGCTGCCCGGGACAGGGCACTAGGGCCTTCCTACGAGCAGTACTTC
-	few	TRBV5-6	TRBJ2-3	CASSFRQSSTDTQYF	TGTGCCAGCAGCTTCCGACAGAGCAGCACAGATACGCAGTATTTT
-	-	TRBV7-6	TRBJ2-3	CASSSSNGFTDTQYF	TGTGCCAGCAGCTCATCGAACGGGTTCACAGATACGCAGTATTTT
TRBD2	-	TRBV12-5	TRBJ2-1	CASGLAQISGRNEQFF	TGTGCTAGTGGTTTGGCACAGATTAGCGGGAGGAATGAGCAGTTCTTC
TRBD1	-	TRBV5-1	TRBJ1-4	CASSDTGDAEKLFF	TGCGCCAGCAGCGATACAGGGGATGCTGAAAAACTGTTTTTT
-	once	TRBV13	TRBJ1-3	CASSLPRVSGNTIYF	TGTGCCAGCAGCCTCCCCAGGGTATCCGGAAACACCATATATTTT
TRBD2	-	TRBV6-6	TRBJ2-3	CASSYGTSGSTDTQYF	TGTGCCAGCAGTTACGGGACTAGCGGTAGCACAGATACGCAGTATTTT
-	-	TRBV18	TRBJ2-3	CASSQQWGGLNTDTQYF	TGTGCCAGCTCACAACAGTGGGGGGGCCTGAACACAGATACGCAGTATTTT
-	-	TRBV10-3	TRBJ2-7	CAIQRGGGGETSYEQYF	TGTGCCATCCAAAGAGGCGGCGGCGGGGAGACTTCCTACGAGCAGTACTTC
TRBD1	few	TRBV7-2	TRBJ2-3	CASALRGRRGTDTQYF	TGTGCCAGCGCCCTGAGGGGGCGAAGGGGGACAGATACGCAGTATTTT
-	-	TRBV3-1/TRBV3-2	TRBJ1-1	CASSQLRADTEAFF	TGTGCCAGCAGCCAACTAAGAGCGGACACTGAAGCTTTCTTT
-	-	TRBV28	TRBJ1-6	CASSAGLGSPLHF	TGTGCCAGCAGTGCGGGCCTGGGTTCACCCCTCCACTTT
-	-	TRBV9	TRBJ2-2	CASSVFSSNTGELFF	TGTGCCAGCAGCGTATTTTCATCGAACACCGGGGAGCTGTTTTTT
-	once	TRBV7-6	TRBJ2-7	CASSLEWRDASSHYEQYF	TGTGCCAGCAGCTTAGAGTGGCGGGACGCTTCCTCCCACTACGAGCAGTACTTC
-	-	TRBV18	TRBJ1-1	CASSLGQPPNTEAFF	TGTGCCAGCTCACTCGGACAGCCGCCGAACACTGAAGCTTTCTTT
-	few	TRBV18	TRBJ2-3	CASSPRWAGNTDTQYF	TGTGCCAGCTCACCAAGGTGGGCGGGAAACACAGATACGCAGTATTTT
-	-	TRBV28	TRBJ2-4	CASSNPRIGAKNIQYF	TGTGCCAGCAGTAACCCCAGGATTGGGGCCAAAAACATTCAGTACTTC
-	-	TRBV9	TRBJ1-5	CASSTTRGREVNQPQHF	TGTGCCAGCAGCACGACTAGGGGCAGGGAGGTCAATCAGCCCCAGCATTTT
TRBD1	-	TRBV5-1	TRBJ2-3	CASSLDRGDTQYF	TGCGCCAGCAGCTTAGACAGGGGAGATACGCAGTATTTT
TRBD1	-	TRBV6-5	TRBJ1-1	CASRQGATNTEAFF	TGTGCCAGCCGTCAGGGGGCTACGAACACTGAAGCTTTCTTT
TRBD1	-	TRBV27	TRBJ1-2	CASSPGTGERGYTF	TGTGCCAGCAGTCCCGGGACAGGGGAGCGTGGCTACACCTTC
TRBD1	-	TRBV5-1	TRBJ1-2	CASSLGGQAINYGYTF	TGCGCCAGCAGCCTGGGGGGACAGGCGATTAACTATGGCTACACCTTC
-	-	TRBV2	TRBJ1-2	CASRLTQGVGYTF	TGTGCCAGCAGGCTCACCCAAGGGGTCGGCTACACCTTC
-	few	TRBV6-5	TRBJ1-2	CASTTPTMRGYGYTF	TGTGCCAGCACTACACCCACCATGCGGGGCTATGGCTACACCTTC
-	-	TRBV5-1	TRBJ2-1	CASSFAGPGYEQFF	TGCGCCAGCAGCTTCGCGGGACCGGGGTATGAGCAGTTCTTC
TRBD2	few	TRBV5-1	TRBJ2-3	CASSLGPAGGPGTDTQYF	TGCGCCAGCAGCTTGGGCCCAGCGGGAGGCCCTGGCACAGATACGCAGTATTTT
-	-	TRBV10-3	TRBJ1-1	CAISDRGNGNTEAFF	TGTGCCATCAGTGACCGGGGAAATGGTAACACTGAAGCTTTCTTT
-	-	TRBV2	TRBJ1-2	CASVLGQGRDGYTF	TGTGCCAGTGTTTTAGGGCAGGGAAGAGATGGCTACACCTTC
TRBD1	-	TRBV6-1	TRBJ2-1	CASSERGHRGRVDEQFF	TGTGCCAGCAGTGAAAGGGGACACAGGGGGCGAGTCGATGAGCAGTTCTTC